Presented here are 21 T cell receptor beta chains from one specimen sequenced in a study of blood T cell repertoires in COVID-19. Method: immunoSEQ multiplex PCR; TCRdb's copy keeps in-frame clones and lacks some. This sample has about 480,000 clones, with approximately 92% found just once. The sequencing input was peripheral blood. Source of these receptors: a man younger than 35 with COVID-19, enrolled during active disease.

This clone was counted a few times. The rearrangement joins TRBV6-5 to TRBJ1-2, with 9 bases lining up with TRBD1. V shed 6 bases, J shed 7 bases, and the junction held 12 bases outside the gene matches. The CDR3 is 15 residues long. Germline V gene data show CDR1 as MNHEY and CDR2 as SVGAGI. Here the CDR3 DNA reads TGTGCCAGCAGGCCGACAGGGGGTCGTTTATCTGGCTACACCTTC. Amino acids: CASRPTGGRLSGYTF.

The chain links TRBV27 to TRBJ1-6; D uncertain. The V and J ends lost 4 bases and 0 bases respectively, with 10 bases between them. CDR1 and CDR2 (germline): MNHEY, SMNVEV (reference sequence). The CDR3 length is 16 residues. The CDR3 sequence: CASSSSGLSYNSPLHF. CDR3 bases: TGTGCCAGCAGTTCGTCAGGACTCTCCTATAATTCACCCCTCCACTTT.

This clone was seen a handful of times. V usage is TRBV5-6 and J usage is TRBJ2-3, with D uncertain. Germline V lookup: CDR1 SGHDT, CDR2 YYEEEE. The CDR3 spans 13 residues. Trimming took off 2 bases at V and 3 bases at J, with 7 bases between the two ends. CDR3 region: CASSFEVTDTQYF. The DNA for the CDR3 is TGTGCCAGCAGCTTCGAGGTGACAGATACGCAGTATTTT.

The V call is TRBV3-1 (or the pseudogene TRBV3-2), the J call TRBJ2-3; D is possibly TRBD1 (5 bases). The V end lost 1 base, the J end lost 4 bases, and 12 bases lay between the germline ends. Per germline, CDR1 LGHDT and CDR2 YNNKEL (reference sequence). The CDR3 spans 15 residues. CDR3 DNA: TGTGCCAGCAGCCAAGGGGGTGCAGGGCCAGATACGCAGTATTTT. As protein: CASSQGGAGPDTQYF.

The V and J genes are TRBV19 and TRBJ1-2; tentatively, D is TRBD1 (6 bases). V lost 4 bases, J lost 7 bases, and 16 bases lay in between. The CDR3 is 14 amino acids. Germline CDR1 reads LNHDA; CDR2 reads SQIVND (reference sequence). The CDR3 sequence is CASSTQGLSRGYTF. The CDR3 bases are TGTGCCAGTAGTACACAGGGTCTCAGTCGTGGCTACACCTTC.

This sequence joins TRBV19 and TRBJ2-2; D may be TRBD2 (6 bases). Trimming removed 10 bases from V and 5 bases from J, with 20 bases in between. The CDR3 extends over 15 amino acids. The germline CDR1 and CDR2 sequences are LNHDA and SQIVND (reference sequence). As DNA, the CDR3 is TGTGCCACCCTTCAGCCACCCGGGGGTACCGGGGAGCTGTTTTTT. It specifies CATLQPPGGTGELFF.

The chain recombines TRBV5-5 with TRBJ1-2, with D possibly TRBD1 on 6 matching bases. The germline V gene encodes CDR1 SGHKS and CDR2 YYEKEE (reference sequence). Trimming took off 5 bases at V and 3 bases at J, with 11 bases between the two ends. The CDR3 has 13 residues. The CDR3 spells CASRTAGDYGYTF. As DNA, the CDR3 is TGTGCCAGCAGAACGGCAGGGGACTATGGCTACACCTTC.

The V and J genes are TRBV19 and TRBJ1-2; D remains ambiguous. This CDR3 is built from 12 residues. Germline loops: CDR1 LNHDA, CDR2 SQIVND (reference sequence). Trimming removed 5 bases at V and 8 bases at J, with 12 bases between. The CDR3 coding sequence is TGTGCCAGTAGTTCGGGTTTCGAAGGCTACACCTTC. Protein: CASSSGFEGYTF.

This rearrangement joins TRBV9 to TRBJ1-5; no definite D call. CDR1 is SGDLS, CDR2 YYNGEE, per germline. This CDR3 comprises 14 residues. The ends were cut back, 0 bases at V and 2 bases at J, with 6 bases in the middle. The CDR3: CASSVVAGNQPQHF. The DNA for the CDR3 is TGTGCCAGCAGCGTAGTAGCAGGCAATCAGCCCCAGCATTTT.

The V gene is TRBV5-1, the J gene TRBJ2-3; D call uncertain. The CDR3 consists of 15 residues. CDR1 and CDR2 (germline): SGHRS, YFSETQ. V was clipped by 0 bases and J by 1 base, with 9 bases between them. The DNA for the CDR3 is TGCGCCAGCAGCTTGGCCCGTCCGGGCACAGATACGCAGTATTTT. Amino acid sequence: CASSLARPGTDTQYF.

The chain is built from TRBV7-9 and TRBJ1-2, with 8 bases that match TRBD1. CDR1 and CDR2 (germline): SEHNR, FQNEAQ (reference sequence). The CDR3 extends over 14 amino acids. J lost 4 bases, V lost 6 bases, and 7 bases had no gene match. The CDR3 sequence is CASRGQGQGYGYTF. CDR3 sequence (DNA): TGTGCCAGCAGAGGACAGGGACAAGGCTATGGCTACACCTTC.

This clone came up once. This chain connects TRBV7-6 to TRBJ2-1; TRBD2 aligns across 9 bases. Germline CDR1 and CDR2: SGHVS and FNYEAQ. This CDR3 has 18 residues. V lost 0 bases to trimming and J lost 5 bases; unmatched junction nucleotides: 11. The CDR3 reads CASSLAGGSGGYNNEQFF. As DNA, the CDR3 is TGTGCCAGCAGCTTAGCGGGTGGAAGCGGGGGGTACAACAATGAGCAGTTCTTC.

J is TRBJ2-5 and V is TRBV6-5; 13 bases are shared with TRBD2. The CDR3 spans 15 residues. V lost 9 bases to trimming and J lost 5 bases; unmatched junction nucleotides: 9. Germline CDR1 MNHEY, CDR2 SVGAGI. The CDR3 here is CASGWRLAGGETQYF. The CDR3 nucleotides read TGTGCCAGTGGCTGGAGACTAGCGGGAGGCGAGACCCAGTACTTC.

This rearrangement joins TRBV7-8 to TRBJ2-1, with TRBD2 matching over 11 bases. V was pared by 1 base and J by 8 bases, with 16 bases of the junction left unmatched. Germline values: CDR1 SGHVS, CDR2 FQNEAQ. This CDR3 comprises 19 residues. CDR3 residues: CASSLDGRWVAGGGYEQFF. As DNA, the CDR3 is TGTGCCAGCAGCTTAGATGGGCGATGGGTAGCGGGAGGGGGGTATGAGCAGTTCTTC.

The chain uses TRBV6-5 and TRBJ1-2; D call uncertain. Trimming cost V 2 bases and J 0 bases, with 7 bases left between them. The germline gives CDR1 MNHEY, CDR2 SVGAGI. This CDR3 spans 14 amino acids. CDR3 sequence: CASSYAGTNYGYTF. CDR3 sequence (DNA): TGTGCCAGCAGTTACGCCGGGACTAACTATGGCTACACCTTC.

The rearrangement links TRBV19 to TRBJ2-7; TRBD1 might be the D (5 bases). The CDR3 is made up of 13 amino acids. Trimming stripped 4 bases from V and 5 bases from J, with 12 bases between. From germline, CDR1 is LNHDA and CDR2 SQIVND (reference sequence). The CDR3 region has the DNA TGTGCCAGTAGTAATCGACAGTTCCACGAGCAGTACTTC. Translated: CASSNRQFHEQYF.

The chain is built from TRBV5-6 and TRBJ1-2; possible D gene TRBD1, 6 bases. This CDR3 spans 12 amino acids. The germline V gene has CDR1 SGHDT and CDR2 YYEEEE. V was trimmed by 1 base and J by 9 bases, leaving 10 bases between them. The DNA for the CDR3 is TGTGCCAGCAGCTTGACAGGGATGAGCTACACCTTC. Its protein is CASSLTGMSYTF.

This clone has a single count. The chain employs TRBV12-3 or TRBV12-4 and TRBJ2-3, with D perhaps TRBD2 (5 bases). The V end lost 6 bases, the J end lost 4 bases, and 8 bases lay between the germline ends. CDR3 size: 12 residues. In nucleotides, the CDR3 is TGTGCCAGCAGGATCGGGGCAGATACGCAGTATTTT. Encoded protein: CASRIGADTQYF.

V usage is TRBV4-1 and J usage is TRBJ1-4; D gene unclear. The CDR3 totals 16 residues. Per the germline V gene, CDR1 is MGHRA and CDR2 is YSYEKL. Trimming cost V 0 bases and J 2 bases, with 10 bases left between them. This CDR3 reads CASSQDVGLTNEKLFF. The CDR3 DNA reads TGCGCCAGCAGCCAAGATGTGGGCCTCACTAATGAAAAACTGTTTTTT.

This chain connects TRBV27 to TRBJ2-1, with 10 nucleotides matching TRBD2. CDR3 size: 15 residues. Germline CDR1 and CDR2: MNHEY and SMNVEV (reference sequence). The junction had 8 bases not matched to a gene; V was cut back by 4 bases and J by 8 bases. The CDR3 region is CASSSSAGGPHEQFF. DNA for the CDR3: TGTGCCAGCAGTTCATCAGCGGGAGGGCCCCATGAGCAGTTCTTC.

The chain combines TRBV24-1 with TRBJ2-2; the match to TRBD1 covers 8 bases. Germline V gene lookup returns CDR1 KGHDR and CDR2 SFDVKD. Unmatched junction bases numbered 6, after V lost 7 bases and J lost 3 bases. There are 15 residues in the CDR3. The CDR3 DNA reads TGTGCCACCAGGGCGGACAGGGCGGACACCGGGGAGCTGTTTTTT. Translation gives CATRADRADTGELFF.